The 14 T cell receptor beta chains given below trace back to one sample, sequenced in a study of OX40 agonist ivuxolimab in advanced cancers. Assay used: immunoSEQ multiplex PCR; TCRdb lists only in-frame clones, some missing. Of 99,000 or so clones listed, 90% to 95% are singletons. The sample here was CD4+ or CD8+ T cells sorted from blood, taken in a trial of the OX40 agonist ivuxolimab. The origin of the receptors is an adult with an advanced solid tumor such as melanoma, head and neck, liver or kidney cancer.

The chain has TRBV18 and TRBJ1-5; no clear D gene. Between the trimmed V and J ends, which lost 4 bases and 0 bases, there was a span of 7 bases. The CDR3 consists of 14 residues. The germline V gene has CDR1 KGHSH and CDR2 LQKENI. CDR3 bases: TGTGCCAGCTCACAACTCGATAGCAATCAGCCCCAGCATTTT. Its translation is CASSQLDSNQPQHF.

The gene calls are TRBV4-1 and TRBJ1-3; D ambiguous. Germline V gives CDR1 MGHRA, CDR2 YSYEKL. The CDR3 consists of 16 residues. Deletions cut 6 bases from V and 0 bases from J, with 15 bases between. The CDR3 nucleotides read TGCGCCAGCAGTCCGAAACTTGGATACTCTGGAAACACCATATATTTT. Protein: CASSPKLGYSGNTIYF.

The chain uses TRBV6-1 and TRBJ2-7, with TRBD1 matching over 8 bases. The germline V gene encodes CDR1 MNHNS and CDR2 SASEGT. This CDR3 comprises 14 residues. Losses at the gene ends were 5 bases for V and 6 bases for J; bases not matched to a gene: 9. The DNA for the CDR3 is TGTGCCAGCAGTTGGGACAGGACGCGTGGCGAGCAGTACGTC. Its protein product is CASSWDRTRGEQYV.

The V gene is TRBV28, the J gene TRBJ1-2, with 7 nucleotides matching TRBD1. V lost 7 bases and J lost 4; bases outside the gene matches: 9. Per germline, CDR1 MDHEN and CDR2 SYDVKM. The CDR3 totals 14 residues. CDR3 protein: CASTTGELVYGYTF. CDR3 DNA sequence: TGTGCCAGCACAACAGGGGAGCTTGTCTATGGCTACACCTTC.

This rearrangement joins TRBV4-2 to TRBJ2-5; D is undetermined. The CDR3 is 13 residues long. CDR1 is LGHNA and CDR2 is YNFKEQ in the germline V gene. The V end was cut by 0 bases, the J end by 2 bases, with 4 bases between. CDR3 residues: CASSQDAQETQYF. The CDR3 nucleotides are TGTGCCAGCAGCCAAGACGCGCAAGAGACCCAGTACTTC.

The V call is TRBV9, the J call TRBJ2-3; D is uncertain. Germline CDR1 is SGDLS and CDR2 is YYNGEE. The CDR3 sequence is 14 residues long. V lost 1 base and J lost 3, with 9 bases in between. The CDR3: CASSVSLGTDTQYF. The CDR3 DNA reads TGTGCCAGCAGCGTATCGCTGGGGACAGATACGCAGTATTTT.

The chain recombines TRBV19 with TRBJ1-5; 7 bases are a match to TRBD1. V shed 9 bases and J 4 bases; nucleotides not matched to a gene: 6. The CDR3 covers 13 residues. Germline V gene data show CDR1 as LNHDA and CDR2 as SQIVND (reference sequence). CDR3 protein: CASEPGQNQPQHF. The CDR3 nucleotides are TGTGCCAGCGAACCGGGACAGAATCAGCCCCAGCATTTT.

The V and J genes are TRBV28 and TRBJ1-6; D call uncertain. The CDR3 has 15 amino acids. CDR1 and CDR2 (germline): MDHEN, SYDVKM. The V gene lost 5 bases and the J gene lost 8 bases, with 16 bases spanning the gap. The CDR3 bases are TGTGCCAGCAGTAACTCGGGCCGGGCTTATTCACCCCTCCACTTT. Encoded protein: CASSNSGRAYSPLHF. Based on the CDR3 plus reference TRBV28 and TRBJ1-6, the full variable domain is DVKVTQSSRYLVKRTGEKVFLECVQDMDHENMFWYRQDPGLGLRLIYFSYDVKMKEKGDIPEGYSVSREKKERFSLILESASTNQTSMYLCASSNSGRAYSPLHFGNGTRLTVT.

Regarding this clone: Within the sample, other DNA sequences also encode this same CDR3. The gene calls are TRBV28 and TRBJ2-1; 7 positions agree with TRBD1. CDR3 size: 12 residues. V was pared by 6 bases and J by 6 bases, with 2 bases of the junction left unmatched. Germline V CDR1 and CDR2: MDHEN, SYDVKM. This CDR3 is CASRQGSNEQFF. In DNA, the CDR3 is TGTGCCAGCAGACAGGGGAGCAATGAGCAGTTCTTC.

The chain joins TRBV29-1 to TRBJ1-2, with TRBD1 identical over 8 bases. The CDR3 is 12 residues long. The trim removed 8 bases at V and 7 bases at J, leaving 9 bases unmatched. In germline, CDR1 is SQVTM, CDR2 ANQGSEA. The CDR3 sequence: CSSRTGTGGYTF. In nucleotides, the CDR3 is TGCAGCTCTCGGACAGGGACGGGTGGCTACACCTTC.

This chain links TRBV28 with TRBJ2-3; TRBD1 matches 8 bases. Trimming took 3 bases from V and 4 from J; bases not matched to a gene: 6. CDR1 is MDHEN, CDR2 SYDVKM, per germline. This CDR3 is built from 15 residues. The CDR3: CASSFDRGFPDTQYF. The CDR3, as DNA: TGTGCCAGCAGTTTCGACAGGGGTTTCCCAGATACGCAGTATTTT.

The chain links TRBV4-3 to TRBJ2-1; D is tentatively TRBD1 or TRBD2 (5 bases each). The CDR3 extends over 17 amino acids. Germline CDR1 and CDR2: LGHNA and YSLEER. Trimming shortened V by 1 base and J by 2 bases, and 15 bases separated the two germline ends. The CDR3 bases are TGCGCCAGCAGCCAAGGCCTCGGGGCGAGAGCCTACAATGAGCAGTTCTTC. This sequence encodes CASSQGLGARAYNEQFF.

V and J are TRBV5-1 and TRBJ1-4; D gene ambiguous. The V gene lost 0 bases and the J gene lost 8 bases, with 11 bases spanning the gap. This CDR3 is built from 14 residues. Germline V gene data show CDR1 as SGHRS and CDR2 as YFSETQ. The CDR3 DNA reads TGCGCCAGCAGCTTGGATGGTGGCCGCGAAAAACTGTTTTTT. Translated: CASSLDGGREKLFF.

This CDR3 is CASGLGRISLGQGKLIVTNEKLFF. The CDR3 DNA sequence: TGTGCTAGTGGTTTGGGAAGGATATCACTGGGACAGGGCAAGCTTATAGTGACTAATGAAAAACTGTTTTTT. The V and J genes are TRBV12-5 and TRBJ1-4; 9 nucleotides match TRBD1. Unmatched junction bases numbered 26, after V lost 1 base and J lost 2 bases. CDR3 length: 24 amino acids. Germline CDR1 LGHNT, CDR2 FRNRAP.